This T cell receptor (beta chain) was recovered during a study of regulatory T cells in long-lasting Graves disease. The time point: newly diagnosed GD, antithyroid drugs for less than 3 months. Extracted RNA from PBMCs served as the source of the TCR library. The V and J ends lost 4 bases and 4 bases, in that order; junction bases with no gene match: 3. The CDR3 runs to 15 residues. Germline CDR1 SGHRS, CDR2 YFSETQ. The authors built TCR beta libraries using iRepertoire HTBI primers and Arm-PCR of CDR3 regions. TCRdb reanalysed the multiplex PCR reads using MiXCR and keeps one entry per CDR3 protein. The table has about 300,000 distinct CDR3 sequences, about a sixth seen once. The table lists this clonotype with a few counts.

The rearrangement uses TRBV5-1 and TRBJ2-3; 13 bases line up with TRBD2. This TCR was sampled from a female donor with Graves disease. This specimen was peripheral blood mononuclear cells (PBMCs), taken at new diagnosis, from a patient treated with antithyroid drugs. Here the CDR3 reads CASSGTSGMSDTQYF. The CDR3 DNA is TGCGCCAGCAGCGGGACTAGCGGGATGTCAGATACGCAGTATTTT.